This T cell receptor (beta chain) was found in a study of shared clonotypes between healthy human individuals. Study-wide points: Rarefaction demonstrated incomplete sorted-subset sequencing despite large depth. Naive subsets, compared against memory subsets, generally had larger estimated richness values.

Details on this clone: Antigen unknown.

Under the authors' procedure: From ImmunoSEQ came sequences covering only the junction and carrying no quality scores, so filtering differed. The table came from immunoSEQ multiplex PCR; TCRdb's copy has only in-frame clones and leaves some out. V, J and clone size derive from that table, while D and trimming were established from the DNA sequence. The repertoire consists of fewer than 850,000 clones, with less than 80% occurring once and the leading ten covering 1.5% to 2%. The CDR3 sequence is 18 residues long. Germline CDR1 is LGHNA and CDR2 is YNFKEQ. V lost 3 bases to trimming and J lost 3 bases, with 21 bases between them. In the CD4+ fraction, cells were divided into CD45RA+ naive and CD45RA-negative memory subsets.

This rearrangement joins TRBV4-2 to TRBJ2-1; D might be TRBD1 (6 bases). Sequencing was done on a sample of memory CD4+ T cells sorted from blood. Subset defined: CD45RA-negative fraction. The clonotype was recovered from a woman in her twenties or thirties in good health. CDR3 sequence: CASSQRTALVGGYNEQFF. The CDR3 region has the DNA TGTGCCAGCAGCCAGAGGACAGCTCTGGTTGGGGGCTACAATGAGCAGTTCTTC.